This T cell receptor (beta chain) was recovered during a study of spatial heterogeneity in lung cancer. Study-level points and caveats: Counts for ubiquitous and regional expanded TCRs went along with ubiquitous and regional nonsynonymous mutations, respectively. Expanded intratumoral alpha and beta TCR counts tracked tumor mutation counts.

The time point: sample taken at primary tumor resection. The donors were 70 or so patients with non-small cell lung cancer that was early-stage and untreated. Unsorted whole RNA of tumor, nontumor lung or frozen PBMC was sequenced. CDR1 and CDR2 from the germline V gene are LGHNA and YSLEER. V gave up 4 bases and J gave up 0 bases; unmatched junction bases: 7. The length of the CDR3 is 16 residues. TCRdb processed the 5' RACE reads anew with MiXCR; each CDR3 protein has one entry. This sample has 13,000 or so distinct CDR3 sequences; about 5.4% occur once, and the top ten carry 11%. Concerning this clonotype itself: The antigen remains unidentified.

This receptor was taken from a female donor with early-stage non-small cell lung cancer. This material consisted of lung tumor tissue, taken at surgery. The chain couples TRBV4-3 to TRBJ1-1; 8 bases are a match to TRBD1. The CDR3 region is CASSPGTGGVNTEAFF. The CDR3 nucleotides read TGCGCCAGCAGCCCCGGGACAGGTGGGGTGAACACTGAAGCTTTCTTT.